The next 26 T cell receptor beta chains were all read from a single sample in a study of beta chain features in type 1 diabetes. Study-level results: There was a moderate but significant shortening of TCRB CDR3s in all four CD4+ subsets of Type 1 diabetes patients.

The antigens of these receptors remain unknown. The whole isolated RNA underwent reverse transcription, so sequencing captured expressed TCRB transcripts. Produced via immunoSEQ multiplex PCR; TCRdb's table is partial and in-frame only. This table holds around 600,000 clones, around 12% found once. The specimen was naive CD4+ T cells from blood. These receptors were taken from a man aged 30 to 45 with type 1 diabetes.

The genes are TRBV7-7 and TRBJ2-2; D gene ambiguous. V lost 4 bases and J lost 6, with 6 bases in between. Germline assignment: CDR1 SSHAT and CDR2 FNYEAQ (reference sequence). This CDR3 comprises 12 residues. CDR3 in DNA: TGTGCCAGCAGCTCCGACGCCGGGGAGCTGTTTTTT. The encoded protein is CASSSDAGELFF.

This clone turned up a few times. V usage is TRBV27 and J usage is TRBJ2-7; D may be TRBD1 or TRBD2 (6 bases each). V was shortened by 4 bases and J by 7 bases, with 23 bases between the two germline ends. The CDR3 covers 16 residues. Germline assignment: CDR1 MNHEY and CDR2 SMNVEV (reference sequence). The CDR3 sequence is CASSSTGGPGLGEQYF. The CDR3 DNA follows: TGTGCCAGCAGTTCCACCGGGGGCCCAGGACTTGGGGAGCAGTACTTC.

The CDR3 DNA reads TGTGCCAGCAGCGTAGGAGGGTTGGACAGAAATTCGGCGGGTGGCTACACCTTC. Its protein is CASSVGGLDRNSAGGYTF. V and J are TRBV9 and TRBJ1-2; maybe TRBD1 (6 bases). CDR3 size: 18 residues. CDR1 is SGDLS, CDR2 YYNGEE, per germline. The V and J ends lost 0 bases and 7 bases respectively, with 25 bases between them.

In this sample, this clone turned up a few times. The chain uses TRBV18 and TRBJ2-7, with a weak D call TRBD1 (5 bases). Trimming took 1 base from V and 5 from J, leaving 12 bases between them. The CDR3 runs to 14 residues. CDR1 is KGHSH, CDR2 LQKENI, per germline. CDR3 amino acids: CASSPQKGLNEQYF. DNA of the CDR3: TGTGCCAGCTCACCACAAAAGGGGCTCAACGAGCAGTACTTC.

The V and J genes are TRBV2 and TRBJ1-1; D remains ambiguous. The CDR3 sequence is 14 residues long. From germline, CDR1 is SNHLY and CDR2 FYNNEI. With 6 bases removed from V and 6 bases from J, the gap between germline ends came to 17 bases. The CDR3 sequence is CASSSINDRAEAFF. As DNA, the CDR3 is TGTGCCAGCAGCTCCATCAATGATAGGGCTGAAGCTTTCTTT.

The chain combines TRBV18 with TRBJ2-1, with 8 bases identical to TRBD1. The germline V gene has CDR1 KGHSH and CDR2 LQKENI. The ends lost 6 bases at V and 8 bases at J; junction bases unmatched: 6. This CDR3 has 13 amino acids. The CDR3, as DNA: TGTGCCAGCTCCGGGACAGGAGATGATGAGCAGTTCTTC. Protein sequence: CASSGTGDDEQFF. Filled out from reference TRBV18 and TRBJ2-1, the complete variable domain reads NAGVMQNPRHLVRRRGQEARLRCSPMKGHSHVYWYRQLPEEGLKFMVYLQKENIIDESGMPKERFSAEFPKEGPSILRIQQVVRGDSAAYFCASSGTGDDEQFFGPGTRLTVL.

This clone was seen only a few times. The CDR3 DNA is TGCGCCAGCAGCCCAGTGTCGCGGACAGGGAGCTACGAGCAGTACTTC. It yields the protein CASSPVSRTGSYEQYF. V and J are TRBV4-1 and TRBJ2-7, with 8 bases that match TRBD1. CDR3 length: 16 amino acids. V lost 4 bases and J lost 3; bases outside the gene matches: 11. In germline, CDR1 is MGHRA, CDR2 YSYEKL.

This clone was counted only a few times. J is TRBJ2-3 and V is TRBV19; D is unclear. The V gene's germline CDR1 is LNHDA and CDR2 SQIVND (reference sequence). CDR3 length: 11 amino acids. Trimming pared 4 bases from V and 4 bases from J, leaving 3 bases between. The CDR3 region is CASSNPDTQYF. In DNA form, the CDR3 reads TGTGCCAGTAGTAACCCAGATACGCAGTATTTT.

The sample holds a few counts of this clone. The chain couples TRBV5-6 to TRBJ1-1; no clear D. Germline V gene data show CDR1 as SGHDT and CDR2 as YYEEEE. The CDR3 runs 12 residues. V shed 3 bases and J shed 6 bases, with 9 bases lying between them. For the CDR3, the DNA is TGTGCCAGCAGCTCACCCGACGCTGAAGCTTTCTTT. As protein: CASSSPDAEAFF.

The chain joins TRBV5-1 to TRBJ2-3, with 8 bases identical to TRBD2. The junction had 6 bases not matched to a gene; V was cut back by 1 base and J by 2 bases. CDR3 size: 16 residues. Germline CDR1 and CDR2: SGHRS and YFSETQ. CDR3 protein: CASSLNQAGVTDTQYF. CDR3 sequence (DNA): TGCGCCAGCAGCTTGAATCAAGCGGGGGTCACAGATACGCAGTATTTT.

This clone was seen a few times. V usage is TRBV18 and J usage is TRBJ2-7; 9 nucleotides match TRBD1. The CDR3 is made up of 15 amino acids. Trimming at V came to 2 bases and at J to 6 bases, leaving 8 bases not matched to a gene. The germline V gene has CDR1 KGHSH and CDR2 LQKENI. Written as DNA, the CDR3 is TGTGCCAGCTCACCATCACGGGGACAGGGCGCCGAGCAGTACTTC. Its protein product is CASSPSRGQGAEQYF.

This rearrangement joins TRBV7-2 to TRBJ1-1; the D gene is possibly TRBD1 (6 bases). Germline V gene lookup returns CDR1 SGHTA and CDR2 FQGNSA. The CDR3 extends over 13 amino acids. The V end was cut by 1 base, the J end by 4 bases, with 7 bases between. CDR3 nucleotides: TGTGCCAGCAGCTTAGACAGGGCCACTGAAGCTTTCTTT. It yields the protein CASSLDRATEAFF.

The chain employs TRBV7-9 and TRBJ1-5, with D tentatively TRBD1 (5 bases). CDR3 length: 16 amino acids. V gave up 1 base and J gave up 4 bases, with 14 bases separating them. Germline values: CDR1 SEHNR, CDR2 FQNEAQ (reference sequence). CDR3 sequence reads: CASSLGAGRPNQPQHF. CDR3 sequence (DNA): TGTGCCAGCAGCTTAGGGGCAGGGCGGCCAAATCAGCCCCAGCATTTT.

This clone was seen a few times. The chain combines TRBV5-1 with TRBJ2-7; 14 nucleotides align to TRBD2. The CDR3 is 16 residues long. CDR1 is SGHRS and CDR2 is YFSETQ in the germline V gene. The trim removed 4 bases at V and 3 bases at J, leaving 6 bases unmatched. The CDR3 sequence is CASSVGTSGGSYEQYF. For the CDR3, the DNA is TGCGCCAGCAGCGTCGGGACTAGCGGGGGCAGCTACGAGCAGTACTTC.

This clone occurred a few times. The chain is built from TRBV27 and TRBJ2-1, with 9 positions matching TRBD2. V gave up 2 bases and J gave up 0 bases; unmatched junction bases: 8. This CDR3 spans 18 amino acids. The V gene's germline CDR1 is MNHEY and CDR2 SMNVEV (reference sequence). CDR3 loop: CASSLPISAGGSYNEQFF. In DNA, the CDR3 is TGTGCCAGCAGTTTACCTATCTCAGCGGGGGGCTCCTACAATGAGCAGTTCTTC.

This clone has a handful of counts. The rearrangement uses TRBV4-3 and TRBJ2-7, with D uncertain. Trimming pared 0 bases from V and 3 bases from J, leaving 6 bases between. The CDR3 contains 13 residues. The germline V gene encodes CDR1 LGHNA and CDR2 YSLEER. CDR3: CASSQERDYEQYF. The CDR3 DNA sequence: TGCGCCAGCAGCCAAGAAAGGGACTACGAGCAGTACTTC.

This clone was seen a few times. V gene TRBV7-9 combines with J gene TRBJ2-7; D may correspond to TRBD1 or TRBD2 (5 bases each). V lost 1 base, J lost 4 bases, and 11 bases lay in between. CDR3 length: 14 residues. CDR1 is SEHNR and CDR2 is FQNEAQ in the germline V gene (reference sequence). CDR3 in amino acids: CASSLGVRGYEQYF. CDR3 DNA: TGTGCCAGCAGCTTAGGGGTGAGGGGTTACGAGCAGTACTTC.

This clone was counted only a few times. The V gene is TRBV7-2, the J gene TRBJ1-4; no definite D call. The CDR3 is made up of 14 amino acids. Germline CDR1 SGHTA, CDR2 FQGNSA. Trimming removed 1 base at V and 12 bases at J, with 15 bases between. The DNA for the CDR3 is TGTGCCAGCAGCTTAGGACACTCCGCATCCCAACTGTTTTTT. Amino acids: CASSLGHSASQLFF.

This clone was seen only a few times. This chain links TRBV5-1 with TRBJ2-5; 10 bases agree with TRBD1. Trimming cost V 1 base and J 5 bases; bases outside gene matches: 8. Germline V gene data show CDR1 as SGHRS and CDR2 as YFSETQ. The CDR3 runs to 16 residues. CDR3 nucleotides: TGCGCCAGCAGCTTGATTCAGGACAGGGGGACGGAGACCCAGTACTTC. Residues: CASSLIQDRGTETQYF.

The chain combines TRBV2 with TRBJ1-2; D is uncertain. CDR3 length equals 12 residues. The V gene's germline CDR1 is SNHLY and CDR2 FYNNEI. Trimming shortened V by 6 bases and J by 7 bases, and 12 bases separated the two germline ends. The CDR3 protein is CASSADKFGYTF. In DNA, the CDR3 is TGTGCCAGCAGCGCGGATAAGTTTGGCTACACCTTC.

This clone was seen a few times. The J gene is TRBJ2-7, the V gene TRBV9, with TRBD2 identical over 7 bases. Trimming cost V 0 bases and J 9 bases; bases outside gene matches: 15. The germline gives CDR1 SGDLS, CDR2 YYNGEE. This CDR3 comprises 16 residues. The CDR3 protein is CASSVEASSGPSGQYF. CDR3 sequence (DNA): TGTGCCAGCAGCGTAGAGGCGTCTAGCGGTCCCAGCGGGCAGTACTTC.

This chain uses TRBV7-2 with TRBJ2-1; D possibly corresponds to TRBD2 (5 bases). This CDR3 has 16 amino acids. The V and J ends lost 1 base and 3 bases respectively, with 13 bases between them. Germline assignment: CDR1 SGHTA and CDR2 FQGNSA. The CDR3: CASSLVALADYNEQFF. In nucleotides, the CDR3 is TGTGCCAGCAGCTTAGTGGCGCTAGCAGACTACAATGAGCAGTTCTTC.

V is TRBV7-2 and J is TRBJ2-2; 7 nucleotides match TRBD1. With 4 bases clipped from V and 0 bases from J, the junction kept 5 bases outside the gene matches. From germline, CDR1 is SGHTA and CDR2 FQGNSA. The CDR3 totals 16 residues. CDR3 in DNA: TGTGCCAGCAGCTCGAGGACAGGAGCGAACACCGGGGAGCTGTTTTTT. It translates to CASSSRTGANTGELFF. Complete variable domain (other parts from reference TRBV7-2 and TRBJ2-2): GAGVSQSPSNKVTEKGKDVELRCDPISGHTALYWYRQSLGQGLEFLIYFQGNSAPDKSGLPSDRFSAERTGGSVSTLTIQRTQQEDSAVYLCASSSRTGANTGELFFGEGSRLTVL.

This chain connects TRBV28 to TRBJ2-5, with 9 bases matching TRBD1. Germline CDR1 MDHEN, CDR2 SYDVKM. The CDR3 totals 15 residues. V was clipped by 5 bases and J by 3 bases; unmatched bases: 7. This chain's CDR3 is CASSLRTGVEETQYF. The CDR3 nucleotides are TGTGCCAGCAGTCTGAGGACAGGGGTGGAAGAGACCCAGTACTTC.

The chain is built from TRBV9 and TRBJ2-2; D is unresolved. V lost 4 bases, J lost 0 bases, and 7 bases lay in between. CDR1 is SGDLS and CDR2 is YYNGEE in the germline V gene. CDR3 length equals 14 residues. CDR3 residues: CASSPRSNTGELFF. The CDR3, as DNA: TGTGCCAGCAGCCCCCGTTCGAACACCGGGGAGCTGTTTTTT.

There are a few counts of this clone. The rearrangement joins TRBV6-5 to TRBJ1-6; the D gene is possibly TRBD1 (5 bases). This CDR3 comprises 13 residues. V was clipped by 4 bases and J by 14 bases, with 15 bases between them. Per germline, CDR1 MNHEY and CDR2 SVGAGI. Here the CDR3 DNA reads TGTGCCAGCAGTTTCGACAGAATTCAGGCCCTCCACTTT. Residues: CASSFDRIQALHF.